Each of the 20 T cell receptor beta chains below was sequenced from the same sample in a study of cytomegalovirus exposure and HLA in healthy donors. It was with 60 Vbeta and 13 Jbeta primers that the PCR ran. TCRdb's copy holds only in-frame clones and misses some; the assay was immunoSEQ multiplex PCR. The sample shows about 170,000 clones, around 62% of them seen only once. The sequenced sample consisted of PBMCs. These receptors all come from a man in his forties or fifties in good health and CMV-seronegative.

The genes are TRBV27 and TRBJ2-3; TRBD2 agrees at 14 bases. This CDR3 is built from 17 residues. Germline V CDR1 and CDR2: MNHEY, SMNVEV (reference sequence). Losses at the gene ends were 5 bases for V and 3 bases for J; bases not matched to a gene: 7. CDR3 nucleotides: TGTGCCAGCAGTACCCGGACTAGCGGGGGGACTACAGATACGCAGTATTTT. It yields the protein CASSTRTSGGTTDTQYF.

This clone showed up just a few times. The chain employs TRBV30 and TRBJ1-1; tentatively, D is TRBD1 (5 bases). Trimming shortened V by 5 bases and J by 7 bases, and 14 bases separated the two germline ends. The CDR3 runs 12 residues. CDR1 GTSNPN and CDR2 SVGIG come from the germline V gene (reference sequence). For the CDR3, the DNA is TGTGCCTGGGACAGACCTACCGGTGAAGCTTTCTTT. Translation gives CAWDRPTGEAFF.

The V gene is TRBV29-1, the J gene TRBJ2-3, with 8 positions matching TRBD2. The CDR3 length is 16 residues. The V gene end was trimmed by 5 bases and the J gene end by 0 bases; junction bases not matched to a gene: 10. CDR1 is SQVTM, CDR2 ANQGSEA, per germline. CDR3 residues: CSVSGGLAGSTDTQYF. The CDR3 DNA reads TGCAGCGTTTCCGGTGGGCTAGCGGGTAGCACAGATACGCAGTATTTT.

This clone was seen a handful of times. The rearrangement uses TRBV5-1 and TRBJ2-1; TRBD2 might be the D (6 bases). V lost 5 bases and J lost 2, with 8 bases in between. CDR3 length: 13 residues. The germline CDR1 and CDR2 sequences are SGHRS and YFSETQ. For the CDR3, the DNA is TGCGCCAGCAGAGGCGGGGCCTACAATGAGCAGTTCTTC. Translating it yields CASRGGAYNEQFF. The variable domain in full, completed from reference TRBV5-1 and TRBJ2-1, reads KAGVTQTPRYLIKTRGQQVTLSCSPISGHRSVSWYQQTPGQGLQFLFEYFSETQRNKGNFPGRFSGRQFSNSRSEMNVSTLELGDSALYLCASRGGAYNEQFFGPGTRLTVL.

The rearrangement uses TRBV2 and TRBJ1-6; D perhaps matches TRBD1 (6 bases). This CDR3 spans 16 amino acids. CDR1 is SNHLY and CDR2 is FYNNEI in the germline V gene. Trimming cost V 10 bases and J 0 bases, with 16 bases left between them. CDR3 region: CATTGGPSSYNSPLHF. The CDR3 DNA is TGTGCCACCACCGGGGGGCCTAGCTCCTATAATTCACCCCTCCACTTT.

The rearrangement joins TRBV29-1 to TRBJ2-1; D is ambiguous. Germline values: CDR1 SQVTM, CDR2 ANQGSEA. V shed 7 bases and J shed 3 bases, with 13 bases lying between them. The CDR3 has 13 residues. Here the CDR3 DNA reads TGCAGCGCCGAACGGAGCCGCTACAATGAGCAGTTCTTC. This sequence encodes CSAERSRYNEQFF.

The CDR3 sequence is CASRSVDSYYGYTF. DNA for the CDR3: TGTGCCAGCAGGTCTGTTGACAGTTACTATGGCTACACCTTC. The chain employs TRBV28 and TRBJ1-2, with a weak D call TRBD1 (5 bases). This CDR3 is 14 amino acids long. The V and J ends lost 6 bases and 3 bases respectively, with 14 bases between them. The germline V gene encodes CDR1 MDHEN and CDR2 SYDVKM.

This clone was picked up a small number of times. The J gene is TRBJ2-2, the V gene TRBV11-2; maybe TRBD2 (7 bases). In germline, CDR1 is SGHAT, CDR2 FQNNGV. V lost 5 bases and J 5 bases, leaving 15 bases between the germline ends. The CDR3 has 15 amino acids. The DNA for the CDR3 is TGTGCCAGCAGCGTTAGGGGGGGAAGGACCGGGGAGCTGTTTTTT. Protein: CASSVRGGRTGELFF. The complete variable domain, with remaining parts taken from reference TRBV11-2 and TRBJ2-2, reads EAGVAQSPRYKIIEKRQSVAFWCNPISGHATLYWYQQILGQGPKLLIQFQNNGVVDDSQLPKDRFSAERLKGVDSTLKIQPAKLEDSAVYLCASSVRGGRTGELFFGEGSRLTVL.

In DNA form, the CDR3 reads TGTGCCAGCAGCCTCACCGGGTGGACAAATCAGCCCCAGCATTTT. Encoded protein: CASSLTGWTNQPQHF. The rearrangement joins TRBV6-5 to TRBJ1-5; D is possibly TRBD1 (5 bases). Germline values: CDR1 MNHEY, CDR2 SVGAGI. The CDR3 covers 15 residues. V dropped 6 bases and J dropped 4 bases, with 16 bases sitting between them.

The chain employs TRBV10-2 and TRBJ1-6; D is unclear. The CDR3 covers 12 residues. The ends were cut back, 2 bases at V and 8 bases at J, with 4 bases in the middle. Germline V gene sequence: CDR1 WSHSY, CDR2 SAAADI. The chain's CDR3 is CASSEGDSPLHF. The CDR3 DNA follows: TGCGCCAGCAGTGAGGGAGATTCACCCCTCCACTTT.

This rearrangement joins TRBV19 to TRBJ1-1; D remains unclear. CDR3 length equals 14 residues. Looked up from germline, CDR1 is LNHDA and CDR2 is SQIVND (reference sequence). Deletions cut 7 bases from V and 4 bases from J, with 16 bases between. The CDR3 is CASTDPGAGTEAFF. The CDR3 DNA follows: TGTGCCAGTACCGACCCGGGAGCGGGCACTGAAGCTTTCTTT.

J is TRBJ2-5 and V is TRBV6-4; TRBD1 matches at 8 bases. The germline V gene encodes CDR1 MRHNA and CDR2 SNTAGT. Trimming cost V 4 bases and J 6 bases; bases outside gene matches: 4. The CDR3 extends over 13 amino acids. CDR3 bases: TGTGCCAGCAGTGTACAGGGGGGACAGACCCAGTACTTC. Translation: CASSVQGGQTQYF.

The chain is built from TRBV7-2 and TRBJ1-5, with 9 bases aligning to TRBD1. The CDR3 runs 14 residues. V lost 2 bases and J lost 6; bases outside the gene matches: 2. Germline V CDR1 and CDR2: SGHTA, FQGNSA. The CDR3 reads CASSLRQGGQPQHF. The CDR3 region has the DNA TGTGCCAGCAGCTTACGACAGGGGGGTCAGCCCCAGCATTTT.

CDR3 coding DNA: TGTGCTAGTGGCTACGGCGGGGGTTTCACAGATACGCAGTATTTT. The encoded protein is CASGYGGGFTDTQYF. The J gene is TRBJ2-3, the V gene TRBV12-5; the match to TRBD2 covers 7 bases. The CDR3 covers 15 residues. Looked up from germline, CDR1 is LGHNT and CDR2 is FRNRAP. The V segment lost 6 bases and the J segment 2 bases; nucleotides outside the gene matches: 8.

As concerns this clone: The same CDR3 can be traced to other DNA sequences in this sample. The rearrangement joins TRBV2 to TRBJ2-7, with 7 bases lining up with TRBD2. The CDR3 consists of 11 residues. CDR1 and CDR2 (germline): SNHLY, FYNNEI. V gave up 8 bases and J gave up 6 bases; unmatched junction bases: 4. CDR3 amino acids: CASLGGVEQYF. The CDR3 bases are TGTGCCAGCCTGGGGGGGGTCGAGCAGTACTTC.

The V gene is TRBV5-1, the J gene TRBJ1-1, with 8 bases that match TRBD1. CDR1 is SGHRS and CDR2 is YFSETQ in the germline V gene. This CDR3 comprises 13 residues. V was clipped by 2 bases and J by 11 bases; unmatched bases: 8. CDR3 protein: CASSLDRGEEAFF. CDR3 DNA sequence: TGCGCCAGCAGCTTAGACAGGGGTGAGGAGGCTTTCTTT.

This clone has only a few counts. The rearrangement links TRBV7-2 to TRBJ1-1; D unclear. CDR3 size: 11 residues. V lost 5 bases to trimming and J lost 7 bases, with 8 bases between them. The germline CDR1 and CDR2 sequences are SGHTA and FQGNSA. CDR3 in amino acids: CASSRANEAFF. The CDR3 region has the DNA TGTGCCAGCAGCCGAGCAAATGAAGCTTTCTTT.

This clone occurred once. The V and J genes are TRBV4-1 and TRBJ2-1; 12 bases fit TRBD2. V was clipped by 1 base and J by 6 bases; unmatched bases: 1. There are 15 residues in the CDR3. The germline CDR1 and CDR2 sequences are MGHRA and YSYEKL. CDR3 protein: CASSQASGGANEQFF. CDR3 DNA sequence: TGCGCCAGCAGCCAAGCTAGCGGGGGGGCCAATGAGCAGTTCTTC.

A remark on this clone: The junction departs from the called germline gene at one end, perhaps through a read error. The CDR3 nucleotides are TGTGCCGGCAGCGTTGGGGGACTAGAGAACAATGAGCAGTTCTTC. This encodes CAGSVGGLENNEQFF. The gene calls are TRBV9 and TRBJ2-1; 8 bases match TRBD2. CDR1 and CDR2 from the germline V gene are SGDLS and YYNGEE. The CDR3 extends over 15 amino acids.

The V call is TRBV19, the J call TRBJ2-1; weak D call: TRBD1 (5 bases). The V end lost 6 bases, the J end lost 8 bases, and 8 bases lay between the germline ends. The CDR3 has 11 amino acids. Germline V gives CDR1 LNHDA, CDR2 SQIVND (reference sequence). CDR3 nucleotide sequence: TGTGCCAGTAGAGGGGCTGATGAGCAGTTCTTC. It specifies CASRGADEQFF. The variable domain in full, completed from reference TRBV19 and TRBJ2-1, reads DGGITQSPKYLFRKEGQNVTLSCEQNLNHDAMYWYRQDPGQGLRLIYYSQIVNDFQKGDIAEGYSVSREKKESFPLTVTSAQKNPTAFYLCASRGADEQFFGPGTRLTVL.